The 14 T cell receptor beta chains presented below share a single source sample, sequenced in a study of blood T cell repertoires in COVID-19 (dated by TCRdb to about 2020). Libraries were built with the immunoSEQ multiplex PCR assay. TCRdb re-hosts the immuneACCESS table, in-frame sequences only. Its copies lack some clones; in the studies checked, an unresolved V gene accounts for under half of them, and the cause for the rest is not known. This sample comprises 280,000 or so clones, roughly 86% of them detected only once. About 1.9% of the sample rests with the top ten. Sequencing was performed on peripheral blood. The receptor source for this set is a woman aged 25 to 39 who had recovered from COVID-19.

The chain links TRBV5-1 to TRBJ1-2; D may be TRBD1 (6 bases). The CDR3 sequence is 16 residues long. Germline CDR1 and CDR2: SGHRS and YFSETQ. V was cut by 1 base and J by 6 bases, with 19 bases left in between. CDR3 sequence reads: CASSLFREGGRNGYTF. The CDR3 DNA reads TGCGCCAGCAGCTTGTTCCGGGAGGGGGGCCGGAATGGCTACACCTTC. Using reference TRBV5-1 and TRBJ1-2 for the parts outside the CDR3, the full variable domain is KAGVTQTPRYLIKTRGQQVTLSCSPISGHRSVSWYQQTPGQGLQFLFEYFSETQRNKGNFPGRFSGRQFSNSRSEMNVSTLELGDSALYLCASSLFREGGRNGYTFGSGTRLTVV.

The gene calls are TRBV5-1 and TRBJ1-2, with D uncertain. CDR3 size: 13 residues. Germline CDR1 SGHRS, CDR2 YFSETQ. The V end was cut by 0 bases, the J end by 6 bases, with 9 bases between. CDR3 amino acids: CASSLVSLDGYTF. The CDR3, as DNA: TGCGCCAGCAGCTTGGTGTCCCTAGATGGCTACACCTTC.

V gene TRBV24-1 combines with J gene TRBJ2-7, with 9 bases fitting TRBD1. CDR1 and CDR2 from the germline V gene are KGHDR and SFDVKD. This CDR3 has 17 residues. With 9 bases clipped from V and 4 bases from J, the junction kept 18 bases outside the gene matches. CDR3 DNA sequence: TGTGCCACCCCTGGGACAGGGATTTTTGTGCCCCCGTACGAGCAGTACTTC. Translation gives CATPGTGIFVPPYEQYF.

This chain links TRBV27 with TRBJ1-2; 9 nucleotides agree with TRBD1. The CDR3 sequence is 14 residues long. V was pared by 8 bases and J by 8 bases, with 12 bases of the junction left unmatched. Germline lookup yields CDR1 MNHEY and CDR2 SMNVEV (reference sequence). The CDR3 coding sequence is TGTGCCAGCGGCCCGGGGGACAGGGTAATCGGCTACACCTTC. Its protein is CASGPGDRVIGYTF.

This clone turned up a few times. The chain carries TRBV4-1 and TRBJ2-7; tentative D call: TRBD2 (5 bases). V was clipped by 6 bases and J by 2 bases, with 14 bases between them. CDR3 length: 14 residues. Germline V gives CDR1 MGHRA, CDR2 YSYEKL. As DNA, the CDR3 is TGCGCCAGCAGTATTGATAGCGCCGCCTACGAGCAGTACTTC. Its translation: CASSIDSAAYEQYF.

The chain carries TRBV27 and TRBJ2-2, with TRBD2 as a possible D gene (5 bases). The germline CDR1 and CDR2 sequences are MNHEY and SMNVEV (reference sequence). V was shortened by 2 bases and J by 8 bases, with 9 bases between the two germline ends. The CDR3 is made up of 13 amino acids. Here the CDR3 reads CASSLIGGGELFF. CDR3 nucleotides: TGTGCCAGCAGTTTAATAGGCGGGGGGGAGCTGTTTTTT.

This chain uses TRBV7-6 with TRBJ1-2; no reliable D call. The germline gives CDR1 SGHVS, CDR2 FNYEAQ. Trimming stripped 4 bases from V and 14 bases from J, with 14 bases between. The CDR3 totals 11 residues. CDR3 coding DNA: TGTGCCAGCAGCTCAGGTGACCGCCTAACCTTC. This encodes CASSSGDRLTF.

J is TRBJ1-2 and V is TRBV28, with 7 positions matching TRBD1. The CDR3 extends over 15 amino acids. CDR1 is MDHEN, CDR2 SYDVKM, per germline. V shed 6 bases and J 4 bases; nucleotides not matched to a gene: 11. CDR3 protein: CASRRPGTALYGYTF. The DNA for the CDR3 is TGTGCCAGCAGACGTCCGGGGACAGCCCTCTATGGCTACACCTTC.

The table lists this clone with a few counts. The genes are TRBV2 and TRBJ1-2; D might be TRBD1 (5 bases). Germline V gene sequence: CDR1 SNHLY, CDR2 FYNNEI. Trimming pared 10 bases from V and 0 bases from J, leaving 21 bases between. The CDR3 length is 16 residues. The CDR3 DNA follows: TGTGCCACCAAGGAGAGACAGATAATCTCTAACTATGGCTACACCTTC. It is translated as CATKERQIISNYGYTF. The full variable domain, its missing parts supplied by reference TRBV2 and TRBJ1-2, is EPEVTQTPSHQVTQMGQEVILRCVPISNHLYFYWYRQILGQKVEFLVSFYNNEISEKSEIFDDQFSVERPDGSNFTLKIRSTKLEDSAMYFCATKERQIISNYGYTFGSGTRLTVV.

The V call is TRBV12-3 or TRBV12-4, the J call TRBJ1-2; no reliable D call. V shed 5 bases and J shed 7 bases, with 14 bases lying between them. CDR3 size: 13 residues. The CDR3 DNA reads TGTGCCAGCAGTGAGGGTATTATTGGTGGCTACACCTTC. This codes for CASSEGIIGGYTF.

V is TRBV28 and J is TRBJ1-2, with D perhaps TRBD1 (5 bases). Germline V CDR1 and CDR2: MDHEN, SYDVKM. The CDR3 covers 14 residues. Trimming took off 3 bases at V and 4 bases at J, with 12 bases between the two ends. The CDR3 region has the DNA TGTGCCAGCAGTTTGCCGGGACTGGGCTATGGCTACACCTTC. It is translated as CASSLPGLGYGYTF.

The CDR3 protein is CASSSYMNTEAFF. CDR3 DNA: TGTGCCAGTAGTAGTTATATGAACACTGAAGCTTTCTTT. J is TRBJ1-1 and V is TRBV19; D gene unclear. Germline CDR1 is LNHDA and CDR2 is SQIVND (reference sequence). The CDR3 spans 13 residues. With 4 bases removed from V and 0 bases from J, the gap between germline ends came to 6 bases.

This clone showed up just a few times. The gene calls are TRBV19 and TRBJ2-2; 9 bases align to TRBD1. CDR3 length equals 15 residues. With 3 bases clipped from V and 6 bases from J, the junction kept 5 bases outside the gene matches. CDR1 is LNHDA, CDR2 SQIVND, per germline (reference sequence). CDR3 region: CASSIGTGWSGELFF. Written as DNA, the CDR3 is TGTGCCAGTAGTATCGGGACAGGGTGGTCCGGGGAGCTGTTTTTT.

This clone showed up just a few times. This chain uses TRBV7-9 with TRBJ2-2; D is perhaps TRBD1 (6 bases). Germline assignment: CDR1 SEHNR and CDR2 FQNEAQ (reference sequence). The CDR3 extends over 14 amino acids. V lost 5 bases to trimming and J lost 1 base, with 8 bases between them. CDR3 amino acids: CASSPTGNTGELFF. The CDR3, as DNA: TGTGCCAGCAGCCCGACAGGGAACACCGGGGAGCTGTTTTTT.